This entry lists 3 T cell receptor beta chains sequenced from one sample in a study of blood T cell repertoires in COVID-19. TCRdb's copy holds only in-frame clones and misses some; the assay was immunoSEQ multiplex PCR. The table shows around 200,000 clones, with about 85% occurring only once. Sequencing used PBMCs or T cells enriched from blood (not recorded which). The receptors were gathered from a man aged 35-49 years who had recovered from COVID-19.

The gene calls are TRBV9 and TRBJ2-1, with D tentatively TRBD2 (6 bases). V dropped 0 bases and J dropped 6 bases, with 13 bases sitting between them. Germline CDR1 and CDR2: SGDLS and YYNGEE. This CDR3 comprises 15 residues. The CDR3 sequence: CASSVAGETTNEQFF. In nucleotides, the CDR3 is TGTGCCAGCAGCGTAGCGGGAGAAACTACCAATGAGCAGTTCTTC.

J is TRBJ2-7 and V is TRBV7-2, with 8 positions matching TRBD2. This CDR3 has 14 amino acids. V lost 5 bases and J lost 4; bases outside the gene matches: 7. Germline CDR1 SGHTA, CDR2 FQGNSA. The CDR3 bases are TGTGCCAGCAGCACTACTAGCGGAGTTTACGAGCAGTACTTC. Translating it yields CASSTTSGVYEQYF. The whole variable domain, remainder taken from reference TRBV7-2 and TRBJ2-7, is GAGVSQSPSNKVTEKGKDVELRCDPISGHTALYWYRQSLGQGLEFLIYFQGNSAPDKSGLPSDRFSAERTGGSVSTLTIQRTQQEDSAVYLCASSTTSGVYEQYFGPGTRLTVT.

The rearrangement uses TRBV10-3 and TRBJ2-7; tentatively, D is TRBD1 (6 bases). CDR1 ENHRY and CDR2 SYGVKD come from the germline V gene. The CDR3 spans 13 residues. V lost 6 bases and J 7 bases, leaving 16 bases between the germline ends. DNA of the CDR3: TGTGCCATCAGACGCACCCCAGGGGAAGAGCAGTACTTC. Translation: CAIRRTPGEEQYF.